This entry lists 14 T cell receptor beta chains sequenced from one sample in a study of T-cell reconstitution after alpha-beta-depleted transplantation in children. Unique molecular identifiers featured in how the TCRbeta library was prepared. MiXCR, applied by TCRdb to the PCR reads, yields one record per CDR3 protein. The sample has about 1,000,000 distinct CDR3 sequences, about 30% seen once. This specimen was PBMCs, mostly from graft donor cells, taken 360 days after TCRalphabeta/CD19-depleted stem cell transplant. The receptor set was obtained from a boy in the first two years of life who had a stem cell transplant for SCID, so the T cells may come from the graft donor.

The chain links TRBV5-1 to TRBJ2-2, with D perhaps matching TRBD2 (5 bases). The CDR3 totals 15 residues. Trimming removed 3 bases at V and 2 bases at J, with 11 bases between. Germline lookup yields CDR1 SGHRS and CDR2 YFSETQ. CDR3: CASSSPRVNTGELFF. Written as DNA, the CDR3 is TGCGCCAGCAGCTCGCCGCGGGTTAACACCGGGGAGCTGTTTTTT.

The rearrangement links TRBV4-2 to TRBJ2-3; 8 nucleotides agree with TRBD2. The J segment lost 6 bases and the V segment lost 0 bases, leaving 8 bases of the junction unmatched. This CDR3 spans 16 amino acids. The V gene's germline CDR1 is LGHNA and CDR2 YNFKEQ. The CDR3 region is CASSQDLTSVGDTQYF. CDR3 in DNA: TGTGCCAGCAGCCAAGATCTGACTAGCGTCGGGGATACGCAGTATTTT.

There are many counts of this clonotype. The chain employs TRBV7-9 and TRBJ2-1; D uncertain. The V end was cut by 5 bases, the J end by 8 bases, with 16 bases between. The CDR3 spans 14 residues. Germline V lookup: CDR1 SEHNR, CDR2 FQNEAQ (reference sequence). In DNA, the CDR3 is TGTGCCAGCAGCCCCCGGGCCTTTAATCATGAGCAGTTCTTC. This encodes CASSPRAFNHEQFF.

This clonotype was seen a handful of times. The genes are TRBV20-1 and TRBJ2-1; D unclear. Germline CDR1 reads DFQATT; CDR2 reads SNEGSKA (reference sequence). The CDR3 runs 14 residues. V shed 5 bases and J shed 0 bases, with 11 bases lying between them. The CDR3 nucleotides read TGCAGTGCTCTATCTGCGAGCTCCTACAATGAGCAGTTCTTC. Translated, it gives CSALSASSYNEQFF.

V is TRBV5-1 and J is TRBJ1-1, with a possible D match to TRBD1 (6 bases). Germline assignment: CDR1 SGHRS and CDR2 YFSETQ. Trimming removed 4 bases at V and 1 base at J, with 20 bases between. The CDR3 runs 17 residues. The CDR3 spells CASSPNTHRERNTEAFF. The CDR3 bases are TGCGCCAGCAGCCCAAATACTCACAGGGAAAGGAACACTGAAGCTTTCTTT.

The chain recombines TRBV4-2 with TRBJ2-5; D call uncertain. This CDR3 is 14 amino acids long. Trimming removed 0 bases from V and 4 bases from J, with 9 bases in between. Germline assignment: CDR1 LGHNA and CDR2 YNFKEQ. CDR3 sequence: CASSQDGHGETQYF. As DNA, the CDR3 is TGTGCCAGCAGCCAAGATGGTCATGGAGAGACCCAGTACTTC.

This chain connects TRBV2 to TRBJ2-7; D is unclear. Trimming shortened V by 6 bases and J by 1 base, and 13 bases separated the two germline ends. Germline assignment: CDR1 SNHLY and CDR2 FYNNEI. There are 14 residues in the CDR3. CDR3: CASRAGPDSYEQYF. CDR3 bases: TGTGCCAGCAGGGCCGGTCCTGATTCCTACGAGCAGTACTTC.

The V call is TRBV20-1, the J call TRBJ2-1; 10 bases agree with TRBD2. Germline V CDR1 and CDR2: DFQATT, SNEGSKA (reference sequence). This CDR3 is built from 18 residues. V lost 0 bases, J lost 10 bases, and 18 bases stayed unmatched. The CDR3 region has the DNA TGCAGTGCTAGAGATATCTCAGGACTAGCGGCGGTGGGGTGGGAGCAGTTCTTC. It encodes CSARDISGLAAVGWEQFF.

V and J are TRBV10-3 and TRBJ2-7; 8 bases fit TRBD2. This CDR3 contains 15 residues. Germline loops: CDR1 ENHRY, CDR2 SYGVKD. Unmatched junction bases numbered 8, after V lost 4 bases and J lost 3 bases. The CDR3 region has the DNA TGTGCCATCAGTGTAGATAGCGGGGATCTCTACGAGCAGTACTTC. As protein: CAISVDSGDLYEQYF.

The genes are TRBV12-3 or TRBV12-4 and TRBJ2-5, with D maybe TRBD2 (6 bases). The V end was cut by 7 bases, the J end by 5 bases, with 17 bases between. CDR3 length: 14 residues. CDR3 DNA: TGTGCCAGCACCTCGGAGGGCAGCGGGGAGACCCAGTACTTC. It translates to CASTSEGSGETQYF.

There are a few counts of this clonotype. This chain joins TRBV4-1 and TRBJ2-2, with D unclear. Trimming removed 8 bases at V and 1 base at J, with 14 bases between. Germline V gene lookup returns CDR1 MGHRA and CDR2 YSYEKL. CDR3 size: 15 residues. The chain's CDR3 is CASGWAAVNTGELFF. The DNA of the CDR3 is TGCGCCAGCGGATGGGCAGCCGTGAACACCGGGGAGCTGTTTTTT.

The genes are TRBV24-1 and TRBJ2-2; 7 bases are shared with TRBD1. The CDR3 is 15 amino acids. In germline, CDR1 is KGHDR, CDR2 SFDVKD. J gave up 5 bases and V 4 bases, and 6 bases lay outside the gene matches. CDR3 sequence (DNA): TGTGCCACCAGTGACGCAAACAGGGGAACCGGGGAGCTGTTTTTT. Translation: CATSDANRGTGELFF.

This clonotype was recorded a few times. This rearrangement joins TRBV12-3 or TRBV12-4 to TRBJ1-1, with 10 bases that match TRBD1. The length of the CDR3 is 17 residues. Trimming removed 5 bases from V and 3 bases from J; junction bases left unmatched: 12. CDR3 amino acids: CASSPTGGEYAYTEAFF. The CDR3 DNA reads as TGTGCCAGCAGTCCGACAGGGGGCGAGTATGCGTACACTGAAGCTTTCTTT.

This clonotype was counted between two and nine times. V is TRBV2 and J is TRBJ2-7; D is perhaps TRBD1 (7 bases). Germline-derived CDR1 and CDR2 are SNHLY and FYNNEI. The CDR3 length is 17 residues. The V end was cut by 8 bases, the J end by 2 bases, with 25 bases between. CDR3 bases: TGTGCCAGCTACGGAATGCGAGACAGGGACTTGGCCTACGAGCAGTACTTC. It yields the protein CASYGMRDRDLAYEQYF.